The next 21 T cell receptor beta chains were all read from a single sample in a study of chemoradiotherapy in HPV16-positive cancers (dated by TCRdb to 2022 to 2024). Libraries were made using the immunoSEQ multiplex PCR assay. TCRdb provides this immuneACCESS table in a form limited to in-frame rearrangements. Some clones are lacking; in checked studies, under half of them reflect an unresolved V gene, and why the rest are absent is not known. This sample comprises some 35,000 clones, around 93% of them detected only once. The leading ten clones occupy roughly 3.6% of the sample. Sequenced here: blood, sampled from a patient who underwent chemoradiotherapy. These receptors were taken from a human donor with HPV-associated anogenital cancer.

A note on this clone: This sample includes further DNA sequences coding for the same CDR3. The chain uses TRBV30 and TRBJ2-7, with D perhaps matching TRBD2 (6 bases). V dropped 4 bases and J dropped 0 bases, with 13 bases sitting between them. This CDR3 is built from 14 residues. Per germline, CDR1 GTSNPN and CDR2 SVGIG (reference sequence). Here the CDR3 reads CAWNGGTSSYEQYF. The CDR3, as DNA: TGTGCCTGGAATGGGGGGACCAGCTCCTACGAGCAGTACTTC.

This clone was seen just once. The genes are TRBV18 and TRBJ1-2, with D possibly being TRBD1 (5 bases). V was shortened by 4 bases and J by 10 bases, with 19 bases between the two germline ends. The germline CDR1 and CDR2 sequences are KGHSH and LQKENI. The CDR3 is 14 amino acids. CDR3 bases: TGTGCCAGCTCACTCAGGGAACGCAAGCGTGACTACACCTTC. Residues: CASSLRERKRDYTF.

The gene calls are TRBV6-1 and TRBJ1-2; D might be TRBD1 (5 bases). V was pared by 5 bases and J by 4 bases, with 11 bases between. The germline V gene encodes CDR1 MNHNS and CDR2 SASEGT. CDR3 size: 13 residues. The chain's CDR3 is CASSRGRGYGYTF. Here the CDR3 DNA reads TGTGCCAGCAGTAGGGGACGAGGCTATGGCTACACCTTC.

J is TRBJ1-2 and V is TRBV10-3, with 7 bases matching TRBD1. This CDR3 is built from 13 residues. V lost 2 bases, J lost 5 bases, and 2 bases stayed unmatched. Germline V gives CDR1 ENHRY, CDR2 SYGVKD. CDR3 bases: TGTGCCATCAGTGAGACAGGGGAATATGGCTACACCTTC. It codes for CAISETGEYGYTF.

The chain employs TRBV19 and TRBJ1-2, with 7 bases matching TRBD1. This CDR3 has 15 amino acids. Germline V CDR1 and CDR2: LNHDA, SQIVND (reference sequence). V shed 7 bases and J 3 bases; nucleotides not matched to a gene: 11. The CDR3 spells CASKPRGGSHYGYTF. For the CDR3, the DNA is TGTGCCAGTAAACCCCGAGGGGGCAGCCACTATGGCTACACCTTC.

The CDR3 is CASSQRDREGDSPLHF. The CDR3 DNA reads TGCGCCAGCAGCCAGCGTGACAGGGAAGGCGATTCACCCCTCCACTTT. The chain joins TRBV4-1 to TRBJ1-6; 7 bases are shared with TRBD1. Looked up from germline, CDR1 is MGHRA and CDR2 is YSYEKL. CDR3 length: 16 amino acids. After removal of 3 bases from V and 8 bases from J, the junction contained 10 bases not matched to a gene.

This chain joins TRBV10-2 and TRBJ2-2; the D is unclear. Between the trimmed V and J ends, which lost 5 bases and 1 base, there was a span of 11 bases. This CDR3 spans 15 amino acids. Germline CDR1 WSHSY, CDR2 SAAADI. CDR3 DNA: TGCGCCAGCAGTCCCCTGGCAGGGAACACCGGGGAGCTGTTTTTT. This gives the protein CASSPLAGNTGELFF.

The chain combines TRBV5-4 with TRBJ2-7; 9 positions agree with TRBD1. Trimming at V came to 2 bases and at J to 3 bases, leaving 3 bases not matched to a gene. The CDR3 is made up of 14 amino acids. Germline-derived CDR1 and CDR2 are SGHNT and YYREEE (reference sequence). The CDR3 protein is CASSFRDRVYEQYF. The CDR3 DNA reads TGTGCCAGCAGCTTCCGGGACAGGGTCTACGAGCAGTACTTC.

The V gene is TRBV6-6, the J gene TRBJ1-5, with 9 positions matching TRBD1. Germline CDR1 MNHNY, CDR2 SVGAGI (reference sequence). V lost 5 bases, J lost 5 bases, and 10 bases stayed unmatched. The CDR3 is made up of 16 amino acids. The CDR3 loop is CASSPGTGRVHQPQHF. In DNA form, the CDR3 reads TGTGCCAGCAGTCCCGGGACAGGGAGGGTACATCAGCCCCAGCATTTT.

This chain joins TRBV7-9 and TRBJ2-7; D possibly corresponds to TRBD1 (6 bases). The length of the CDR3 is 14 residues. V shed 5 bases and J shed 2 bases, with 13 bases lying between them. From germline, CDR1 is SEHNR and CDR2 FQNEAQ (reference sequence). The DNA for the CDR3 is TGTGCCAGCAGCCCAAGACAGGCCGCCTACGAGCAGTACTTC. Translation: CASSPRQAAYEQYF.

The CDR3 here is CASPIGTSPLHF. In DNA form, the CDR3 reads TGCGCCAGCCCCATCGGGACATCACCCCTCCACTTT. The chain couples TRBV23-1 to TRBJ1-6, with D possibly being TRBD1 (6 bases). TRBV23-1 is known as an ORF, though its function is uncertain. CDR3 length: 12 residues. V lost 8 bases, J lost 10 bases, and 12 bases lay in between.

This clone has just one count. The chain carries TRBV5-4 and TRBJ1-6; 9 bases agree with TRBD1. With 0 bases clipped from V and 10 bases from J, the junction kept 11 bases outside the gene matches. Germline V gene data show CDR1 as SGHNT and CDR2 as YYREEE (reference sequence). This CDR3 spans 17 amino acids. CDR3 sequence: CASSLATGTGLYSPLHF. CDR3 nucleotides: TGTGCCAGCAGCTTGGCCACAGGGACAGGGCTATACTCACCCCTCCACTTT.

The V call is TRBV29-1, the J call TRBJ2-5; D assignment may be TRBD1 or TRBD2 (5 bases each). The DNA matches TRBJ2-7 better at its end, which makes the J call doubtful. This CDR3 region has 11 residues. From germline, CDR1 is SQVTM and CDR2 ANQGSEA. The DNA for the CDR3 is TGCAGCGTTGAATGGGGGAACGAGCAGTACTTC. Translating gives CSVEWGNEQYF.

This chain links TRBV27 with TRBJ2-1; 7 nucleotides line up with TRBD1. Germline CDR1 reads MNHEY; CDR2 reads SMNVEV (reference sequence). Unmatched junction bases numbered 2, after V lost 4 bases and J lost 8 bases. The CDR3 is 12 amino acids. DNA for the CDR3: TGTGCCAGCAGTTCCAGGGGGTATGAGCAGTTCTTC. The encoded protein is CASSSRGYEQFF.

The chain uses TRBV20-1 and TRBJ2-1; D call uncertain. The CDR3 is 11 residues long. CDR1 is DFQATT, CDR2 SNEGSKA, per germline (reference sequence). Trimming left V 7 bases short and J 5 bases short, with 9 bases between. The DNA for the CDR3 is TGCAGTGGTAAGCCCCACAATGAGCAGTTCTTC. This translates into CSGKPHNEQFF.

The gene calls are TRBV5-6 and TRBJ2-7, with TRBD2 as a possible D gene (5 bases). Germline CDR1 SGHDT, CDR2 YYEEEE. CDR3 length equals 14 residues. V was clipped by 0 bases and J by 3 bases, with 10 bases between them. Here the CDR3 DNA reads TGTGCCAGCAGCTTGGGGACTTATTACTACGAGCAGTACTTC. It codes for CASSLGTYYYEQYF.

J is TRBJ1-2 and V is TRBV4-3, with 9 positions matching TRBD1. Per germline, CDR1 LGHNA and CDR2 YSLEER. This CDR3 has 15 residues. The ends lost 2 bases at V and 4 bases at J; junction bases unmatched: 5. This CDR3 is CASSQRTGEGYGYTF. The CDR3 nucleotides are TGCGCCAGCAGCCAAAGGACAGGGGAGGGCTATGGCTACACCTTC.

The chain has TRBV9 and TRBJ1-1; D is ambiguous. The V and J ends lost 0 bases and 1 base respectively, with 7 bases between them. The CDR3 extends over 14 amino acids. The V gene's germline CDR1 is SGDLS and CDR2 YYNGEE. CDR3: CASSVDLGNTEAFF. CDR3 DNA sequence: TGTGCCAGCAGCGTAGACCTCGGGAACACTGAAGCTTTCTTT.

V usage is TRBV6-5 and J usage is TRBJ1-2; D not resolved. The germline gives CDR1 MNHEY, CDR2 SVGAGI. The CDR3 has 15 residues. V dropped 2 bases and J dropped 2 bases, with 12 bases sitting between them. This chain's CDR3 is CASSYGGRYNYGYTF. CDR3 in DNA: TGTGCCAGCAGTTACGGAGGCAGATACAACTATGGCTACACCTTC.

The count of this clone is one. The CDR3 loop reads CASSLSGRGGYEQYF. CDR3 sequence (DNA): TGTGCCAGCAGCTTGTCTGGGAGGGGAGGCTACGAGCAGTACTTC. V and J are TRBV7-2 and TRBJ2-7; the match to TRBD2 covers 7 bases. With 3 bases clipped from V and 3 bases from J, the junction kept 8 bases outside the gene matches. CDR3 length: 15 amino acids. CDR1 SGHTA and CDR2 FQGNSA come from the germline V gene. The whole variable domain, filled in from reference TRBV7-2 and TRBJ2-7, reads GAGVSQSPSNKVTEKGKDVELRCDPISGHTALYWYRQSLGQGLEFLIYFQGNSAPDKSGLPSDRFSAERTGGSVSTLTIQRTQQEDSAVYLCASSLSGRGGYEQYFGPGTRLTVT.

The chain couples TRBV5-1 to TRBJ1-3; 7 bases fit TRBD1. Per the germline V gene, CDR1 is SGHRS and CDR2 is YFSETQ. Unmatched junction bases numbered 10, after V lost 2 bases and J lost 2 bases. The CDR3 runs 17 residues. The CDR3 DNA follows: TGCGCCAGCAGCTTCCCTCGCGAAGGGGGCACTGGAAACACCATATATTTT. This encodes CASSFPREGGTGNTIYF.